This TCR beta chain was retrieved from a study of Graves' ophthalmopathy and Graves' hyperthyroidism. Scientists amplified the TCR beta CDR3 regions from RNA transcripts. Following a first-round RT-PCR that used HTBI primers, a second-round multiplex PCR was carried out. Via MiXCR, TCRdb re-called the multiplex PCR reads, giving one row per CDR3 protein. The top ten clones hold about 40% of a sample with 740,000 or so distinct CDR3 sequences, roughly 41% of them seen once. The sample comprised peripheral blood. This receptor was obtained from an adult man with Graves' ophthalmopathy.

CDR3 coding DNA: TGTGCCACCAGCGGAAACCACAGGGGCGGTCAGCCCCAGCATTTT. The encoded protein is CATSGNHRGGQPQHF. V is TRBV15 and J is TRBJ1-5; 7 nucleotides line up with TRBD1. CDR3 length equals 15 residues. With 5 bases clipped from V and 6 bases from J, the junction kept 10 bases outside the gene matches. Germline CDR1 LNHNV, CDR2 YYDKDF (reference sequence).